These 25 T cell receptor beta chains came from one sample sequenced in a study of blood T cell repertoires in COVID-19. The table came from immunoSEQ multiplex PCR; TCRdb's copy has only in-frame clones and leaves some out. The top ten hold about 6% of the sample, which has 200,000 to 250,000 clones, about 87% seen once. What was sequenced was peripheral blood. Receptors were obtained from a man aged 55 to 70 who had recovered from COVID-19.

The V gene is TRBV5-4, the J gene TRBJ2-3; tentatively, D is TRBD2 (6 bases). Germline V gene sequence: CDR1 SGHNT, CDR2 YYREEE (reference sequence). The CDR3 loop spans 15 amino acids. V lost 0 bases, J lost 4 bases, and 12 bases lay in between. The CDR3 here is CASSLAGGISDTQYF. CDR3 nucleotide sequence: TGTGCCAGCAGCTTGGCTGGAGGGATCTCAGATACGCAGTATTTT.

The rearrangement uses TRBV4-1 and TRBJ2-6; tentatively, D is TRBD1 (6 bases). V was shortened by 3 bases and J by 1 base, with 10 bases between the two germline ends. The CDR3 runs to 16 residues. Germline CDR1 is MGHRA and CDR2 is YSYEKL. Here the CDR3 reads CASSHPQGSGANVLTF. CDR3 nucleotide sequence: TGCGCCAGCAGCCATCCACAGGGTTCTGGGGCCAACGTCCTGACTTTC.

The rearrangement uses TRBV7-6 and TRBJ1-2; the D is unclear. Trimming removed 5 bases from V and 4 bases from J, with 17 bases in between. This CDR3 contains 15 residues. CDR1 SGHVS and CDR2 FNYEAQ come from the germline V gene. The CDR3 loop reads CASSPNSVGGYGYTF. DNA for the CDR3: TGTGCCAGCAGCCCCAATAGCGTTGGAGGCTATGGCTACACCTTC.

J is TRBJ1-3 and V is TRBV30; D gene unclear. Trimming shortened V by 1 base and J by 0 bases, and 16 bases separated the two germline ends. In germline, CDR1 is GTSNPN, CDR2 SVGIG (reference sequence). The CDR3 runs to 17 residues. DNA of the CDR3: TGTGCCTGGAGTGCCCAGACCAGGTTAGACTCTGGAAACACCATATATTTT. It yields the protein CAWSAQTRLDSGNTIYF.

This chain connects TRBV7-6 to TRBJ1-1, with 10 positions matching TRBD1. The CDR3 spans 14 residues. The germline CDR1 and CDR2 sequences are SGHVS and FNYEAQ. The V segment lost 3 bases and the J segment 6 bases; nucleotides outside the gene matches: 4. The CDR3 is CASSLTGGEAEAFF. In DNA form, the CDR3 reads TGTGCCAGCAGCTTGACAGGGGGCGAGGCTGAAGCTTTCTTT.

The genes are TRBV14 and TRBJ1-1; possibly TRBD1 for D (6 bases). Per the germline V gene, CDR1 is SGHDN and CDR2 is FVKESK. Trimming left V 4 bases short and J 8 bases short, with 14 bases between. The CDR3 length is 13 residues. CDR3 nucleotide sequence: TGTGCCAGCAGCCGTGGGGGAGGGACAGAAGCTTTCTTT. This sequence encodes CASSRGGGTEAFF.

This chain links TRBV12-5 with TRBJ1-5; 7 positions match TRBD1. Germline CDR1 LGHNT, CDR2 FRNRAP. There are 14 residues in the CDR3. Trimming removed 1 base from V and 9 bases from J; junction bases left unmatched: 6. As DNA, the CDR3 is TGTGCTAGTGGTTTGGGGGACAGTCTAGGGCCCCAGCATTTT. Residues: CASGLGDSLGPQHF.

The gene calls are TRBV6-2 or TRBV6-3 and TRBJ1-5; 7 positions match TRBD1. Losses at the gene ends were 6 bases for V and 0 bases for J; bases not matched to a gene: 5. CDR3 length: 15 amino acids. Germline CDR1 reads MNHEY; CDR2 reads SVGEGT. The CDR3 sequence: CASSLQGNSNQPQHF. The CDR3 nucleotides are TGTGCCAGCAGCCTACAGGGGAATAGCAATCAGCCCCAGCATTTT.

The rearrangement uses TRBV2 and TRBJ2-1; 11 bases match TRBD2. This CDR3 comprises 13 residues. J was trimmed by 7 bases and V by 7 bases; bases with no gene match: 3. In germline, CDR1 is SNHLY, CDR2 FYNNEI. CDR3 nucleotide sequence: TGTGCCAGCAAAATAGCGGGGGGGAATGAGCAGTTCTTC. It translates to CASKIAGGNEQFF.

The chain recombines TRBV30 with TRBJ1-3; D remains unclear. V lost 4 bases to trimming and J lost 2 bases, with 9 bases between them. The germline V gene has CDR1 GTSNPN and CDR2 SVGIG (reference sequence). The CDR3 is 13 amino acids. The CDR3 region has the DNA TGTGCCTGGAACCAGTTAACTGGAAACACCATATATTTT. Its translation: CAWNQLTGNTIYF.

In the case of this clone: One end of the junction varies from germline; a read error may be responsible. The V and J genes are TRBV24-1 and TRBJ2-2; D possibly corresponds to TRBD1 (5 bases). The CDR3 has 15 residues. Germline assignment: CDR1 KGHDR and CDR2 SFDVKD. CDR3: CATSVQGSNAGELFF. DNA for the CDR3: TGTGCCACCAGTGTCCAGGGCTCGAACGCCGGGGAGCTGTTTTTT.

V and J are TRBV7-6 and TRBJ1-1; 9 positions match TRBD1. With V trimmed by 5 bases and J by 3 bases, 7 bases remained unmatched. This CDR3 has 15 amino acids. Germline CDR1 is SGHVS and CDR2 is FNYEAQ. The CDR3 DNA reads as TGTGCCAGCAGCCGGGGGACAGGGAGGGACACTGAAGCTTTCTTT. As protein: CASSRGTGRDTEAFF.

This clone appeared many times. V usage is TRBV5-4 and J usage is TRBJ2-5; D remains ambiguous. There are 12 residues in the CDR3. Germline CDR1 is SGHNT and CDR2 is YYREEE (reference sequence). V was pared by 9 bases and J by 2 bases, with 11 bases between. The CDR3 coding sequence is TGTGCCACTGCCGTACTGCAAGAGACCCAGTACTTC. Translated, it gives CATAVLQETQYF.

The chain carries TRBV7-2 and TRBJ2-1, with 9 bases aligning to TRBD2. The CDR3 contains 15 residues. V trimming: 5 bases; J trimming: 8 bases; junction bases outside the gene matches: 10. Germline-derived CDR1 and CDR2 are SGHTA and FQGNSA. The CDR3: CASSPSGGNLYEQFF. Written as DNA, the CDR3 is TGTGCCAGCAGCCCCAGCGGGGGGAACCTCTATGAGCAGTTCTTC.

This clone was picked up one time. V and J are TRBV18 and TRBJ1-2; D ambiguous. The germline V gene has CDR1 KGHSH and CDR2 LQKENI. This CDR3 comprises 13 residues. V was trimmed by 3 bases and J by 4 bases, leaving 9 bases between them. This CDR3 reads CASSPDGVYGYTF. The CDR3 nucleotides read TGTGCCAGCTCACCGGACGGGGTCTATGGCTACACCTTC. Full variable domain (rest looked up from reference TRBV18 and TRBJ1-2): NAGVMQNPRHLVRRRGQEARLRCSPMKGHSHVYWYRQLPEEGLKFMVYLQKENIIDESGMPKERFSAEFPKEGPSILRIQQVVRGDSAAYFCASSPDGVYGYTFGSGTRLTVV.

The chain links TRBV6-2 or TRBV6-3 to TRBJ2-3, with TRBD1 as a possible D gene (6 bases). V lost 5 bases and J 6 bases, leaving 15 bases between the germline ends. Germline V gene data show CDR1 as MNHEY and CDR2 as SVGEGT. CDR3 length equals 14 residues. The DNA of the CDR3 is TGTGCCAGCAGTGAGTCCAGGGGCTGGGATACGCAGTATTTT. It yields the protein CASSESRGWDTQYF.

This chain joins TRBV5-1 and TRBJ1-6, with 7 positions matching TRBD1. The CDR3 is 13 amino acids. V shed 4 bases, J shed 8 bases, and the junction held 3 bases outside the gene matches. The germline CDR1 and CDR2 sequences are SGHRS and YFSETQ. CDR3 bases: TGCGCCAGCAGCGAGGACAGGTATTCACCCCTCCACTTT. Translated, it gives CASSEDRYSPLHF.

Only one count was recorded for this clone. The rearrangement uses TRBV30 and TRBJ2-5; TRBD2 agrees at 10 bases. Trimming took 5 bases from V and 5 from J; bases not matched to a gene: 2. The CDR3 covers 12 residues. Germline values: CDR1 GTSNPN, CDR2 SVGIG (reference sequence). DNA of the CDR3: TGTGCCTGGGGACTAGCGGTGGAGACCCAGTACTTC. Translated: CAWGLAVETQYF.

Here the CDR3 reads CASSQETSGQETQYF. The CDR3 DNA reads TGTGCCAGCAGCCAAGAGACTAGCGGACAAGAGACCCAGTACTTC. This chain connects TRBV4-2 to TRBJ2-5; TRBD2 matches 9 bases. The CDR3 is made up of 15 amino acids. The germline V gene encodes CDR1 LGHNA and CDR2 YNFKEQ. J was trimmed by 2 bases and V by 0 bases; bases with no gene match: 1.

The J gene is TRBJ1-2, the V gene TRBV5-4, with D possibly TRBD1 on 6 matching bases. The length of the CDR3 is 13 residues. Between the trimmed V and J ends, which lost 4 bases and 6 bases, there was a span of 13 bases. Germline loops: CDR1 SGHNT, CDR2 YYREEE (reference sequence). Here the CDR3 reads CASSPTGFDGYTF. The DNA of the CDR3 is TGTGCCAGCAGCCCGACAGGTTTCGATGGCTACACCTTC.

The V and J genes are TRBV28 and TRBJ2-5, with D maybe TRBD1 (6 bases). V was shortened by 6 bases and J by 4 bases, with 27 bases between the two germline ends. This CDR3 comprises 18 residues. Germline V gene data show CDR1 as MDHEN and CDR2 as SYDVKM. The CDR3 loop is CASSPSETGLIFGETQYF. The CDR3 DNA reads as TGTGCCAGCAGCCCGTCGGAAACAGGGTTGATTTTCGGAGAGACCCAGTACTTC.

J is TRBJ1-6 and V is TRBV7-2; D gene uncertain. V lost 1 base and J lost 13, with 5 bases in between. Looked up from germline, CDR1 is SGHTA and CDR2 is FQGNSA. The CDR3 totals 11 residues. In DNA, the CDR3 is TGTGCCAGCAGCTTAGAGGAGCCCCTCCACTTT. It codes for CASSLEEPLHF.

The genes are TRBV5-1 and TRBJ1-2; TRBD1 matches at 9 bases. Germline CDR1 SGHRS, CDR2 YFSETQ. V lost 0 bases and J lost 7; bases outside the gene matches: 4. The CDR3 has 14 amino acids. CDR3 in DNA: TGCGCCAGCAGCTTGGCCACAGGGGGCCGTGGCTACACCTTC. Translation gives CASSLATGGRGYTF.

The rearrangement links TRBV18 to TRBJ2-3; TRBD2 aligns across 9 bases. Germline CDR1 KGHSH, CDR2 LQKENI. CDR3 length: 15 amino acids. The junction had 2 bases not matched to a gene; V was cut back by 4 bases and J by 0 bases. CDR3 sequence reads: CASSRLAASTDTQYF. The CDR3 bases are TGTGCCAGCTCACGACTAGCGGCTAGCACAGATACGCAGTATTTT.

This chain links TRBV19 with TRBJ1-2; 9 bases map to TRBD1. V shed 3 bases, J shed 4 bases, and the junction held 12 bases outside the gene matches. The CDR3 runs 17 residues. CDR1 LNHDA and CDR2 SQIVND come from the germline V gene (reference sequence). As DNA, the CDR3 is TGTGCCAGTAGTATTTGGACAGGGGCCAAGAATGGCTATGGCTACACCTTC. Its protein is CASSIWTGAKNGYGYTF.